Listed below are T cell receptor beta chains from one sample, sequenced in a study of blood T cell repertoires in COVID-19. Sequencing was performed with immunoSEQ multiplex PCR; in TCRdb, only in-frame clones are kept and a portion is missing. The data hold 88,000 or so clones, with 86% observed a single time. What was sequenced was peripheral blood. The source of these receptors is a man aged 55 to 69 with acute or convalescent COVID-19. Each CDR3 is given with its conserved first and last residue. The D gene is left open where the match is weak. Rows may omit the clone size; those that give it use once, few, many or a size class.

j_call cdr3_length d_call v_call clone_size cdr3_nt cdr3_aa
TRBJ2-7 13 NA TRBV3-1/TRBV3-2 NA TGTGCCAGCAGCCAAGTTGCGGGGACCGAGCAGTACTTC CASSQVAGTEQYF
TRBJ2-2 17 TRBD1 TRBV18 NA TGTGCCAGCTCACCACTACAGGGGGCCACGAACACCGGGGAGCTGTTTTTT CASSPLQGATNTGELFF
TRBJ1-1 14 TRBD1 TRBV5-1 few TGCGCCAGCAGCTTGGGACAGGGGACCACTGAAGCTTTCTTT CASSLGQGTTEAFF
TRBJ1-1 14 TRBD1 TRBV6-5 few TGTGCCAGCACCCCGGGACAGGGGAGAACTGAAGCTTTCTTT CASTPGQGRTEAFF
TRBJ1-5 15 NA TRBV19 NA TGTGCCAGTAGTATTACCAGAAGTACCAATCAGCCCCAGCATTTT CASSITRSTNQPQHF
TRBJ2-2 16 NA TRBV7-3 NA TGTGCCAGCAGCTTATTGCCAGGGGCGAACACCGGGGAGCTGTTTTTT CASSLLPGANTGELFF
TRBJ2-3 19 TRBD2 TRBV7-2 NA TGTGCCAGCAGCTTTCACGCCGGGACTAGTCACCTAAGCACAGATACGCAGTATTTT CASSFHAGTSHLSTDTQYF
TRBJ2-7 11 NA TRBV10-2 NA TGCGCCAGCAGTGAGCGTAGAGAGCAGTACTTC CASSERREQYF
TRBJ1-1 14 TRBD1 TRBV5-1 NA TGCGCCAGCAGCTGGGGGACAGGTGTTGCTGAAGCTTTCTTT CASSWGTGVAEAFF
TRBJ2-7 13 NA TRBV7-3 NA TGTGCCAGCAGCTTCGACAGAGCCTACGAGCAGTACTTC CASSFDRAYEQYF
TRBJ2-7 16 TRBD1 TRBV27 once TGTGCCAGCAGTTTTGGGACAGGCCGCCTGATTTACGAGCAGTACTTC CASSFGTGRLIYEQYF
TRBJ2-3 17 NA TRBV5-1 once TGCGCCAGCAGCTTTGGGTCCGGGAACATTTACACAGATACGCAGTATTTT CASSFGSGNIYTDTQYF
TRBJ2-2 15 NA TRBV7-8 NA TGTGCCAGCAGCAGAGGACAGCCAAGTACCGGGGAGCTGTTTTTT CASSRGQPSTGELFF
TRBJ2-5 13 TRBD1 TRBV11-3 NA TGTGCCAGCAGCTCGGGACAGCAAGAGACCCAGTACTTC CASSSGQQETQYF
TRBJ2-7 11 NA TRBV2 NA TGTGCCAGCATAATTAATCGCGAGCAGTACTTC CASIINREQYF
TRBJ2-7 13 TRBD2 TRBV5-4 few TGTGCCAGCAGCTTGCAGCGGGGCCACGAGCAGTACTTC CASSLQRGHEQYF
TRBJ1-6 14 NA TRBV6-1 NA TGTGCCAGCAGTGAGGCCAGGAATAATTCACCCCTCCACTTT CASSEARNNSPLHF
TRBJ1-2 15 NA TRBV6-5 once TGTGCCAGCAGTTACACCTCTGGGCCATACTATGGCTACACCTTC CASSYTSGPYYGYTF
TRBJ2-3 15 TRBD2 TRBV7-2 NA TGTGCCAGCAGCTTTTGGACTAGCGACACAGATACGCAGTATTTT CASSFWTSDTDTQYF
TRBJ2-2 13 NA TRBV21-1 NA TGTGCCAGCAGCAAAGGTCGCACCGGGGAGCTGTTTTTT CASSKGRTGELFF
TRBJ2-7 15 TRBD1 TRBV29-1 NA TGCAGCGGAAAAAAAGGGACAGGGGGCTCCTACGAGCAGTACTTC CSGKKGTGGSYEQYF
TRBJ2-1 14 NA TRBV7-9 NA TGTGCCAGCAGCTTAGGTGCAGGGCCAGTTGAGCAGTTCTTC CASSLGAGPVEQFF
TRBJ1-6 17 NA TRBV27 NA TGTGCCAGCAGTTTATCATCCGGGAGCTCCTATAATTCACCCCTCCACTTT CASSLSSGSSYNSPLHF
TRBJ1-3 13 NA TRBV30 NA TGTGCCTGGAGTGAGGAGGTTGGAAACACCATATATTTT CAWSEEVGNTIYF